This paragraph covers one T cell receptor (beta chain) sequence. What it binds is not known. Treatment reported: some 20 received Ad26.COV2.S at low or high dose, single or two shots; about five received placebo; per-sample allocation not given. The investigators took samples on day 63 after the first vaccine or placebo injection. Wuhan-strain spike was delivered by a replication-incompetent Ad26 vector. These data belong to a study of Ad26.COV2.S vaccination and SARS-CoV-2 variants. Study as a whole: It was the COV1001 Ad26.COV2.S trial arm that included the donor. Doses of Ad26.COV2.S were injected into muscle once or twice, 56 days apart.

Assay used: immunoSEQ multiplex PCR; TCRdb lists only in-frame clones, some missing. The repertoire holds some 390,000 clones, with around 85% as singletons. Regarding the study as a whole: TCR breadth and depth estimates may have understated total T cell responses.

V gave up 5 bases and J gave up 4 bases; unmatched junction bases: 4. The CDR3 is 15 residues long. Germline V gene lookup returns CDR1 SGHDT and CDR2 YYEEEE. This TCR came from a person between 18 and 65 years old who received the Ad26.COV2.S COVID-19 vaccine or a placebo. This chain uses TRBV5-6 with TRBJ2-4; 12 bases match TRBD2. Sequencing was performed on peripheral blood, taken in a trial of Ad26.COV2.S vaccine versus placebo. As DNA, the CDR3 is TGTGCCAGCAGAAACGGACTAGCGGGGAAAAACATTCAGTACTTC. It encodes CASRNGLAGKNIQYF.